The rows below give T cell receptor beta chains drawn from one sample of a study of control samples from healthy donors and cancer patients. Clones were sequenced by immunoSEQ multiplex PCR, and TCRdb holds only the in-frame ones, with some missing. The data show 90,000 to 150,000 clones, approximately 88% seen once. Sequenced sample: blood. These receptors were obtained from a man aged 35-49 years in good health. Each CDR3 is given without its conserved first and last residue.

length	V	J	CDR3
12	TRBV2	TRBJ1-5	ASSEGYSNQPQH
13	TRBV25-1	TRBJ1-2	ASSDPGQGSYGYT
17	TRBV5-1	TRBJ2-3	ASSLARQGAFYRSDTQY
11	TRBV7-3	TRBJ1-5	ASSRGYNQPQH
18	TRBV19	TRBJ2-2	ASSGSRGLSARGHTGELF
13	TRBV11-2	TRBJ1-5	ASSLEHSSNQPQH
13	TRBV11-3	TRBJ2-1	ASSHPGQYYNEQF
11	TRBV19	TRBJ1-1	ASSTGANTEAF
11	TRBV2	TRBJ2-6	ASGGTGANVLT
11	TRBV12-5	TRBJ1-2	ASGLGQGYGYT
17	TRBV27	TRBJ2-4	ASSLSGWSGEVAKNIQY
10	TRBV27	TRBJ2-7	ASSVLYGEQY
11	TRBV7-9	TRBJ2-3	ASSLTGTDTQY
13	TRBV3-1/TRBV3-2	TRBJ1-6	ASSQGGGLNSPLH
14	TRBV4-1	TRBJ2-7	ASSQGPGTASYEQY
12	TRBV29-1	TRBJ1-3	SVGMGGPGNTIY
11	TRBV6-2/TRBV6-3	TRBJ1-2	ASSRTANYGYT
14	TRBV24-1	TRBJ1-1	ATSDNKGADGTEAF
11	TRBV28	TRBJ1-5	ASSRQGNQPQH
9	TRBV29-1	TRBJ2-1	SVEDLNEQF
15	TRBV18	TRBJ2-3	ASSRGAGQGVSDTQY
12	TRBV6-5	TRBJ1-4	ASTLDRVREKLF
9	TRBV6-5	TRBJ1-1	ASSFRDRAF